This TCR beta chain is from a study of low-dose radiotherapy and immunotherapy resistance in tumors. Turning to the study itself: Those assigned to Cohort 2 were treated with 1 Gy per fraction every two weeks (13 Gy in total over 26 weeks). Patients took aspirin 300 mg by mouth once daily. This continued for four cycles, starting on cycle 1 day 1.

This clonotype was seen repeatedly, ten times or more. TRAV and TRBV primers primed cDNA for both TCRalpha and TCRbeta. TCR amplification ran about 20 PCR cycles using constant-region and V-primer adapter primers. Each CDR3 protein gets one entry after TCRdb re-called the reads with MiXCR. The sample consists of under 70,000 distinct CDR3 sequences, less than 30% of them appearing once. Time point in this sample: after trial treatment. The treatment: LDRT plus nivolumab, ipilimumab, low-dose cyclophosphamide and aspirin (RACIN trial). Donors were dosed with nivolumab and ipilimumab; they also received aspirin, low-dose cyclophosphamide and low-dose radiotherapy. V lost 1 base and J 0 bases, leaving 13 bases between the germline ends. Germline values: CDR1 SGHDN, CDR2 FVKESK. The CDR3 spans 17 residues.

The sequence derives from a male donor with prostate cancer. Sequencing used PBMCs, obtained after low-dose radiotherapy plus immunotherapy. The V gene is TRBV14, the J gene TRBJ2-4; no reliable D call. DNA of the CDR3: TGTGCCAGCAGCCAAGCAGGTCTGTCGGGAGCCAAAAACATTCAGTACTTC. Encoded protein: CASSQAGLSGAKNIQYF.